These 21 T cell receptor beta chains came from one sample sequenced in a study of blood T cells in healthy people across ages. A J-beta primer mix and a sample-barcoded 5' primer were used in a second PCR of roughly 6 to 11 cycles. A single record per CDR3 protein comes from TCRdb applying MiXCR to the 5' RACE reads. The table lists more than 800,000 distinct CDR3 sequences, 25% to 30% of them singletons. Material for sequencing was blood. These receptors were collected from a woman aged 80 or over in good health.

In DNA, the CDR3 is TGTGCCAGCAGCTTGGGGACCATGCACCAGTGGTCACCCCTCCACTTT. Protein sequence: CASSLGTMHQWSPLHF. The J gene is TRBJ1-6, the V gene TRBV5-6; D unresolved. CDR1 SGHDT and CDR2 YYEEEE come from the germline V gene. The CDR3 loop spans 16 amino acids. V dropped 0 bases and J dropped 10 bases, with 17 bases sitting between them.

This clonotype has ten or more counts. It may be a read error: a sequence one base away is much more abundant. The V and J genes are TRBV6-5 and TRBJ1-2, with D perhaps matching TRBD1 (6 bases). The length of the CDR3 is 13 residues. CDR1 and CDR2 (germline): MNHEY, SVGAGI. CDR3 sequence reads: CSAGGRGSYGYTF. In nucleotides, the CDR3 is TGTTCAGCGGGGGGCAGGGGCAGCTATGGCTACACCTTC.

This clonotype was detected ten times or more. The genes are TRBV20-1 and TRBJ1-5, with 9 bases fitting TRBD1. The germline V gene has CDR1 DFQATT and CDR2 SNEGSKA (reference sequence). Unmatched junction bases numbered 6, after V lost 2 bases and J lost 7 bases. The CDR3 is 14 amino acids. The CDR3: CSARMGQGYQPQHF. The CDR3 DNA reads TGCAGTGCTAGAATGGGACAGGGTTACCAGCCCCAGCATTTT.

This clonotype was seen repeatedly, ten times or more. This rearrangement joins TRBV4-3 to TRBJ1-1, with no clear D. This CDR3 is built from 15 residues. The ends were cut back, 0 bases at V and 2 bases at J, with 10 bases in the middle. The germline gives CDR1 LGHNA, CDR2 YSLEER. The CDR3 here is CASSQDVAENTEAFF. In nucleotides, the CDR3 is TGCGCCAGCAGCCAAGACGTTGCAGAAAACACTGAAGCTTTCTTT.

This clonotype was counted ten times or more. This chain joins TRBV27 and TRBJ2-7, with 9 bases identical to TRBD1. The CDR3 sequence is 13 residues long. Germline loops: CDR1 MNHEY, CDR2 SMNVEV (reference sequence). J gave up 6 bases and V 8 bases, and 8 bases lay outside the gene matches. The CDR3: CASSGQGRCEQYF. The CDR3 DNA is TGTGCCAGCTCAGGACAGGGGCGGTGCGAGCAGTACTTC.

Worth noting for this clonotype: This may arise from a read error, as a much more abundant clone is one base away. The CDR3 DNA is TGTGCCAGCAGTTACTCTTCAGGGGCAGAGTCCCAGTACTTC. Translating it yields CASSYSSGAESQYF. The chain recombines TRBV6-2 or TRBV6-3 with TRBJ2-4; tentative D call: TRBD1 (6 bases). This CDR3 region has 14 residues. Trimming stripped 0 bases from V and 13 bases from J, with 16 bases between. Germline V gene lookup returns CDR1 MNHEY and CDR2 SVGEGT.

At least ten counts were recorded for this clonotype. CDR3 region: CAIRTGSTDTQYF. CDR3 nucleotide sequence: TGCGCCATACGGACAGGGAGTACAGATACGCAGTATTTT. The V call is TRBV10-2, the J call TRBJ2-3; 8 nucleotides agree with TRBD1. V lost 10 bases and J lost 3; bases outside the gene matches: 6. The germline V gene encodes CDR1 WSHSY and CDR2 SAAADI. This CDR3 contains 13 residues.

This clonotype was seen many times. The rearrangement uses TRBV28 and TRBJ2-7; 7 nucleotides match TRBD1. CDR1 is MDHEN and CDR2 is SYDVKM in the germline V gene. J was trimmed by 3 bases and V by 1 base; bases with no gene match: 6. The CDR3 totals 15 residues. The CDR3 loop is CASSLSGQSNYEQYF. The CDR3 DNA reads TGTGCCAGCAGTTTATCGGGACAGTCCAACTACGAGCAGTACTTC.

This clonotype was recorded a few times. This could be a read error, since a much larger clone is one nucleotide away. The rearrangement joins TRBV4-3 to TRBJ2-1, with unresolved D. The J call may be incorrect, as the DNA end agrees better with TRBJ2-7. The germline gives CDR1 LGHNA, CDR2 YSLEER. The CDR3 consists of 11 residues. The CDR3 DNA reads TGCGCCAGCAGCCGAAACAATGAGCAGTACTTC. The encoded protein is CASSRNNEQYF.

In this sample, this clonotype turned up a few times. The chain links TRBV28 to TRBJ2-1; D ambiguous. This CDR3 has 13 residues. The V and J ends lost 5 bases and 6 bases respectively, with 11 bases between them. Per the germline V gene, CDR1 is MDHEN and CDR2 is SYDVKM. CDR3 in amino acids: CASSSLGCNEQFF. The CDR3 DNA reads as TGTGCCAGCAGTAGCTTGGGGTGCAATGAGCAGTTCTTC.

This chain joins TRBV19 and TRBJ1-2, with D tentatively TRBD1 (5 bases). Germline V gene lookup returns CDR1 LNHDA and CDR2 SQIVND (reference sequence). Trimming took 3 bases from V and 4 from J, leaving 6 bases between them. The CDR3 sequence is 12 residues long. The CDR3 reads CASSMRGYGYTF. The CDR3 DNA is TGTGCCAGTAGTATGAGGGGCTATGGCTACACCTTC.

This clonotype occurred a few times. The chain carries TRBV5-1 and TRBJ1-1; D is undetermined. Trimming left V 0 bases short and J 0 bases short, with 9 bases between. The V gene's germline CDR1 is SGHRS and CDR2 YFSETQ. CDR3 length equals 15 residues. Written as DNA, the CDR3 is TGCGCCAGCAGCTTGGAGGCAGCGTTGAACACTGAAGCTTTCTTT. This gives the protein CASSLEAALNTEAFF. The whole variable domain, filled in from reference TRBV5-1 and TRBJ1-1, reads KAGVTQTPRYLIKTRGQQVTLSCSPISGHRSVSWYQQTPGQGLQFLFEYFSETQRNKGNFPGRFSGRQFSNSRSEMNVSTLELGDSALYLCASSLEAALNTEAFFGQGTRLTVV.

This clonotype was observed at least ten times. The J gene is TRBJ2-1, the V gene TRBV9, with 10 bases fitting TRBD1. Germline values: CDR1 SGDLS, CDR2 YYNGEE. The CDR3 consists of 15 residues. Trimming cost V 4 bases and J 8 bases; bases outside gene matches: 9. The CDR3 bases are TGTGCCAGCAGCCCCCTAGGGACAGGGGTGTATGAGCAGTTCTTC. Protein product: CASSPLGTGVYEQFF.

On this clonotype: One end of the junction does not line up with germline, which may come from a read error. The chain joins TRBV2 to TRBJ1-4; no clear D gene. The CDR3 has 15 amino acids. CDR1 is SNHLY and CDR2 is FYNNEI in the germline V gene. The CDR3 sequence is CASSDISATNEKRFF. CDR3 nucleotides: TGTGCCAGCAGTGACATCTCCGCAACTAATGAAAAACGGTTTTTT.

This chain links TRBV2 with TRBJ2-2; D is perhaps TRBD2 (5 bases). V was shortened by 9 bases and J by 5 bases, with 19 bases between the two germline ends. Germline-derived CDR1 and CDR2 are SNHLY and FYNNEI. CDR3 length: 15 amino acids. As DNA, the CDR3 is TGTGCCAGTACACTAGATCGATACGGGACCGGGGAGCTGTTTTTT. Translating gives CASTLDRYGTGELFF.

This clonotype was seen only a few times. The DNA for the CDR3 is TGTGCCAGCTCACCGTGGGGACACAGTGGGGTAGAGCAGTACTTC. Amino acids: CASSPWGHSGVEQYF. The chain has TRBV18 and TRBJ2-7; tentatively, D is TRBD1 (6 bases). Between the trimmed V and J ends, which lost 3 bases and 7 bases, there was a span of 19 bases. Germline assignment: CDR1 KGHSH and CDR2 LQKENI. This CDR3 region has 15 residues.

The rearrangement links TRBV9 to TRBJ1-5, with a tentative D call TRBD1 (5 bases). Germline loops: CDR1 SGDLS, CDR2 YYNGEE. V was pared by 10 bases and J by 4 bases, with 21 bases between. CDR3 length: 15 amino acids. The CDR3 DNA sequence: TGTGCCCCCACGGGGAGGGGAGAAAAAAATCAGCCCCAGCATTTT. Amino acid sequence: CAPTGRGEKNQPQHF.

Comment on this clonotype: This may arise from a read error, as a much more abundant clone is one base away. This chain uses TRBV6-5 with TRBJ2-1, with 9 bases identical to TRBD1. Looked up from germline, CDR1 is MNHEY and CDR2 is SVGAGI. With V trimmed by 6 bases and J by 5 bases, 8 bases remained unmatched. CDR3 length: 15 amino acids. CDR3 loop: CASRTDRGADNEQFF. CDR3 bases: TGTGCCAGCAGAACCGACAGGGGGGCGGACAATGAGCAGTTCTTC.

Many counts were recorded for this clonotype. V and J are TRBV7-9 and TRBJ1-2; D perhaps matches TRBD1 (6 bases). The CDR3 has 12 amino acids. V was cut by 5 bases and J by 4 bases, with 8 bases left in between. CDR1 is SEHNR, CDR2 FQNEAQ, per germline (reference sequence). Written as DNA, the CDR3 is TGTGCCAGCAGCCGGGACATCTATGGCTACACCTTC. Encoded protein: CASSRDIYGYTF.

At least ten counts were recorded for this clonotype. The V gene is TRBV12-3 or TRBV12-4, the J gene TRBJ2-5, with 7 bases aligning to TRBD1. V gave up 6 bases and J gave up 5 bases; unmatched junction bases: 9. The CDR3 covers 14 residues. The CDR3 sequence: CASSPQGRLETQYF. CDR3 nucleotides: TGTGCCAGCAGCCCACAGGGGCGACTGGAGACCCAGTACTTC.

The rearrangement uses TRBV2 and TRBJ1-3; D unresolved. The V gene lost 6 bases and the J gene lost 0 bases, with 12 bases spanning the gap. The CDR3 is made up of 15 amino acids. Germline CDR1 and CDR2: SNHLY and FYNNEI. The CDR3 region is CASRSQGSSGNTIYF. CDR3 DNA: TGTGCCAGCAGATCTCAAGGAAGCTCTGGAAACACCATATATTTT.